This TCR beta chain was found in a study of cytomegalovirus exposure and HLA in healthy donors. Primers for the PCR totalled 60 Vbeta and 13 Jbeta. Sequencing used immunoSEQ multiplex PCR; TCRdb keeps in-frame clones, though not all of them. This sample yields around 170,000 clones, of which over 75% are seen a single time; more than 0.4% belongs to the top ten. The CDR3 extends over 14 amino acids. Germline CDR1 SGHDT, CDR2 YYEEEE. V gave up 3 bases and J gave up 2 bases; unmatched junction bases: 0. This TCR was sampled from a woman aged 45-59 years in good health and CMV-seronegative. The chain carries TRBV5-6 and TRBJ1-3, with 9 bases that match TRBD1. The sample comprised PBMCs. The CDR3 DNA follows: TGTGCCAGCAGCTGGGACAGGGCTGGAAACACCATATATTTT. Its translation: CASSWDRAGNTIYF. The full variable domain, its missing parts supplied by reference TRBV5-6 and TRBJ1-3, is DAGVTQSPTHLIKTRGQQVTLRCSPKSGHDTVSWYQQALGQGPQFIFQYYEEEERQRGNFPDRFSGHQFPNYSSELNVNALLLGDSALYLCASSWDRAGNTIYFGEGSWLTVV.